Listed here is a single TCR beta chain. It has no known antigen specificity. Base-call qualities are not available, and no considerably larger clone is one nucleotide away. The data derive from a study of cytomegalovirus exposure and HLA in healthy donors (dated by TCRdb to the late 2010s). Context from the whole study: According to an earlier analysis of several hundred of the donors, about 180 million T cells yielded approximately 120 million unique TCR beta sequences and about 300 Gb of sequence data. The study aimed to test whether signatures of past pathogen exposure could be identified by cataloging public T cell receptors. Of the approximately 370 genotyped donors, 65% to 90% were placed in the genetic ancestry cluster associated with self-reported Caucasian donors. Approximately 300 gigabases of sequencing data and 70 million to 85 million unique TCR sequences were included in an early release covering 550 to 650 HLA-typed donors. Using immunosequencing, the study profiled T cell repertoires from about 610 subjects and related those repertoires to cytomegalovirus serostatus. Rather than drawing on any new phenotypic data, the later analysis identified candidate immune exposures from TCR beta sequences and the way those sequences occurred across donors. High-throughput TCR immunosequencing, statistical association of individual TCRs with disease status, and machine learning were combined to predict cytomegalovirus infection status. Genome-wide SNP genotypes for about 60% of the roughly 700 donors were used in a later genetic analysis, which treated that subset as a discovery cohort. Class I and class II HLA loci were covered by the typing at four-digit resolution. Roughly 5 DR-DQ haplotypes were handled as single units for association and clustering, since linkage in the cohort was strong. Every repertoire in the discovery cohort had been generated on one and the same sequencing platform. Across some 400 genotyped donors of the cohort, an average of approximately 240,000 unique TCR beta nucleotide sequences per donor were sequenced, and about a sixth of those sequences were non-productive. Typing coverage varied by locus: about 620-630 donors for A, B, C, DRB1 and DQB1; roughly 560 for DQA1; about 600 for DPA1; around 490 for DPB1. Besides the first cohort of 550 to 750 subjects, a separate validation cohort made up of 120 different subjects was used. Donor age, sex, ethnicity and CMV serostatus were compiled together with the repertoire data. A later analysis re-analyzed previously published TCR beta repertoires from roughly 600 donors and added high-resolution HLA genotyping to study TCR occurrence patterns. An earlier analysis of approximately 640 of the donors applied high-throughput TCR beta sequencing to assess whether each TCR beta V gene segment acted as functional or pseudogenic. Overall study outcomes, separate from this receptor: A group of highly shared sequence variants was considered likely to be a technical artifact of the sequencing pipeline. Linkage disequilibrium might explain the correlated functional status among segregating V segments, but an unknown experimental factor could not be excluded. The earlier analysis of some 540 of the donors excluded approximately 15 rarely observed V segments, including chromosome 9 orphons, because counts were too low. Broadly in line with IMGT annotations, most TCR beta V segments showed up in productive rearrangements about 87% or about 30% of the time in an earlier analysis of several hundred of the donors. The cohort was sequenced for TCR beta chains only, and without alpha or paired-chain data the features that could be detected were limited. A later analysis found that most CMV-associated TCR beta chains appeared HLA-restricted, with HLA associations seemingly driven largely by CMV exposure. It was suggested by the authors that the approach could potentially be generalized to other disease states and immunological phenotypes. In vitro tests confirmed that three of the cytomegalovirus-associated TCR beta chains recognize cytomegalovirus antigens. In the study, 164 TCR beta chains were listed as associated with cytomegalovirus. Sequencing depth was assumed to be roughly uniform across donors in the presence/absence analyses, though that assumption may not hold. In a later analysis, the rate of TCR association differed among HLA loci, with DRB1 alleles having the most associated TCRs and HLA-C alleles having the fewest. The classifier was reported to diagnose cytomegalovirus status with high specificity and sensitivity in both the original and validation cohorts. Compared with equally common non-associated chains, HLA-associated TCR beta chains in a later analysis were more clonally expanded and had lower generation probabilities. When HLA alleles, especially DR and DQ, strongly co-occurred, TCR associations were difficult to assign to individual alleles. Across donors, most TCR sequences were observed very rarely, whereas some public TCRs were present in many individuals. In a later analysis, several top co-occurrence clusters were reported to appear linked to parvovirus B19, influenza, CMV and Epstein-Barr virus. V-gene and J-gene trimming of TCR beta chains was associated with a missense DCLRE1C variant in a later genetic analysis, and the association was replicated in an independent cohort. Some IMGT-functional V segments, including TRBV6-2 and TRBV6-3, could not be told apart with the 87-base-pair reads, so those segments were excluded. Because HLA typing was unavailable for some donors at each locus, only the typed subset was used in association tests. In a later genetic analysis, fewer N-insertions in productive TCRs were reported among donors in an Asian-associated ancestry cluster than the 666-donor mean. A later analysis associated approximately 17,000 TCR beta sequences with specific HLA alleles at a false discovery rate of 0.05. A further reported finding was that TCR beta sequences accurately predicted the HLA-A and HLA-B alleles for most subjects in the first cohort. For the cohort, immune exposure information was limited to CMV serostatus.

In total, more than 500 healthy bone marrow donors made up the cohort. At the time of sampling, all cohort members were nominally healthy, though unrecorded immune exposures were likely present. The donor was CMV seronegative and belonged to the group of under 400 seronegative cohort members. Every donor gave a peripheral blood sample, and the peripheral blood mononuclear cells from that sample were used for TCR beta sequencing. Genomic DNA extraction from the blood cell samples was performed with the Qiagen DNeasy Blood Extraction Kit. Libraries came from the immunoSEQ multiplex PCR assay. For the multiplex PCR, a mixture combining 60 forward primers for TCR Vbeta segments and 13 reverse primers for TCR Jbeta segments was used. A multiplex PCR assay on genomic DNA amplified the CDR3 region of rearranged TCR beta genes. Amplified TCR beta libraries were sequenced as 87-base-pair reads on the Illumina HiSeq System. Under the source paper's analysis protocol: Across the 666 repertoires, a later analysis counted 75 million to 90 million unique TCR beta chains, 9 million to 14 million of which were shared by at least two donors. A nearest-neighbor algorithm error-corrected the raw reads and collapsed the reads into unique sequences, merging closely related sequences to remove PCR and sequencing errors. To assign V, D and J gene segments, CDR3 sequences were aligned to IMGT reference sequences. For a sequence to be retained, at least a six-nucleotide match to both a V gene segment and a J gene segment was required. A rearrangement was called productive if the CDR3 had no stop codons and remained in frame with V and J, and every other rearrangement was called non-productive. Following IMGT convention, CDR3 was defined as the stretch from the second conserved V-encoded cysteine up to the conserved J-encoded phenylalanine. In an earlier analysis of approximately 590 of the donors, sequences lacking an unambiguous match to a single V gene segment were excluded. An earlier analysis of 450 to 650 of the donors called V segments functional above 56.7% productive rearrangements and segregating when the between-donor standard deviation exceeded 5%. A statistical classification framework was built for diagnosing cytomegalovirus status from the catalog of TCR beta chain sequences. V and J gene assignment, in a later analysis, came from comparing TCR nucleotide sequences with IMGT/GENE-DB human TR gene sequences. A later analysis assigned CDR3 sequences and most-parsimonious VDJ recombination scenarios with the TCRdist pipeline. In a later analysis, each TCR beta chain was defined by its CDR3 amino acid sequence together with its V-gene family, and reads lacking a unique V-gene family were excluded. A later analysis removed roughly 590 highly shared, low-generation-probability nucleotide sequences to deal with suspected cross-contamination and a sequencing artifact. In a later analysis, a clonal expansion index was calculated for each public chain from normalized within-repertoire ranks of inferred template counts. In a later analysis, generation probabilities were computed using a VDJ recombination model fitted to out-of-frame rearrangements, and the results were checked against IGoR. In a later analysis, hypergeometric tests were used to score TCR-TCR, TCR-HLA and TCR-CMV co-occurrence, with a repertoire-size bias correction applied to TCR pairs. To estimate false discovery rates, a later analysis permuted the HLA or CMV assignments 20 times. A later analysis grouped co-occurring TCRs with DBSCAN, adding TCRdist sequence similarity when clustering within HLA-allele-positive subsets. Repertoires with fewer than 30,000 or more than 120,000 public chains were left out of co-occurrence clustering, as were a few repertoires with anomalous nucleotide sharing. What TCRdb holds here is the immuneACCESS table cut down to in-frame rearrangements. Part of the clones is not present; checked against another copy, under half of the missing clones reflect an unresolved V gene, and the others are unexplained. D and trimming were read from the DNA, whereas the V and J calls and clone size are those reported in that table. The sample yields under 250,000 clones; roughly 72% were counted once. 1.9% of the sample rests with the top ten.

The CDR3 goes from the cysteine to the phenylalanine over 17 residues. Solely the CDR3 DNA is kept, with 51 bases framed from the first base. CDR1 LGHNA and CDR2 YNFKEQ are derived from the germline V gene. V loses 0 bases of germline sequence and J loses 0 bases, and the interval between the two ends is 12 bases. The chain employs TRBV4-2 and TRBJ2-1; no D gene is confidently identified. The sequenced sample was PBMCs. This clonotype was sampled from a man aged 25-45 years in good health and CMV-seronegative. The CDR3 is CASSQDRSDLSYNEQFF. The nucleotides read TGTGCCAGCAGCCAAGATCGGAGCGACCTCTCCTACAATGAGCAGTTCTTC.